These 7 T cell receptor beta chains were all obtained from the same sample, sequenced in a study of OX40 agonist ivuxolimab in advanced cancers. Using immunoSEQ multiplex PCR, the repertoire was profiled, and TCRdb retains in-frame clones only, with some absent. Of 20,000 or so clones listed, roughly 88% are singletons. This specimen was CD4+ or CD8+ T cells sorted from blood, taken in a trial of the OX40 agonist ivuxolimab. The receptors come from an adult with an advanced solid tumor such as melanoma, head and neck, liver or kidney cancer.

The chain links TRBV7-6 to TRBJ1-2, with 8 bases lining up with TRBD1. CDR3 length equals 15 residues. The V and J ends lost 5 bases and 3 bases, in that order; junction bases with no gene match: 8. CDR1 and CDR2 (germline): SGHVS, FNYEAQ. In nucleotides, the CDR3 is TGTGCCAGCAGCATCAAGACAGGGGCGGACTATGGCTACACCTTC. Translated, it gives CASSIKTGADYGYTF.

The rearrangement links TRBV4-2 to TRBJ2-7; TRBD1 aligns across 8 bases. Germline V gives CDR1 LGHNA, CDR2 YNFKEQ. Losses at the gene ends were 4 bases for V and 1 base for J; bases not matched to a gene: 6. The CDR3 spans 15 residues. The CDR3 sequence: CASSLGQGTSYEQYF. The CDR3, as DNA: TGTGCCAGCAGCCTCGGACAGGGAACTTCCTACGAGCAGTACTTC.

The V gene is TRBV19, the J gene TRBJ2-3; D not certain. The CDR3 is 12 amino acids. CDR1 is LNHDA and CDR2 is SQIVND in the germline V gene (reference sequence). The ends were cut back, 3 bases at V and 5 bases at J, with 6 bases in the middle. CDR3 DNA sequence: TGTGCCAGTAGTATTGACCGAGATACGCAGTATTTT. Translating it yields CASSIDRDTQYF.

J is TRBJ2-2 and V is TRBV9, with 9 bases fitting TRBD2. The CDR3 is 20 amino acids. V was pared by 4 bases and J by 8 bases, with 24 bases of the junction left unmatched. CDR1 and CDR2 (germline): SGDLS, YYNGEE. CDR3 sequence reads: CASSTTGTEAYSGSSGELFF. The CDR3 DNA sequence: TGTGCCAGCAGCACCACCGGGACAGAAGCGTATAGCGGGAGCTCGGGGGAGCTGTTTTTT.

The chain employs TRBV19 and TRBJ2-6; no reliable D call. The length of the CDR3 is 15 residues. Trimming removed 2 bases at V and 2 bases at J, with 7 bases between. Germline loops: CDR1 LNHDA, CDR2 SQIVND (reference sequence). CDR3 in DNA: TGTGCCAGTAGTATACAGCCGACTGGGGCCAACGTCCTGACTTTC. Its translation: CASSIQPTGANVLTF.

The rearrangement links TRBV5-6 to TRBJ1-1; D possibly corresponds to TRBD1 (6 bases). V lost 4 bases and J lost 0, with 10 bases in between. Germline-derived CDR1 and CDR2 are SGHDT and YYEEEE. The CDR3 is 14 residues long. CDR3 region: CASSPGQMNTEAFF. The DNA of the CDR3 is TGTGCCAGCAGCCCCGGACAGATGAACACTGAAGCTTTCTTT.

Written as DNA, the CDR3 is TGTGCCAGCAGTTTTTGGACGGGCACCGGGGAGCTGTTTTTT. Its protein is CASSFWTGTGELFF. This rearrangement joins TRBV28 to TRBJ2-2; no firm D call. The CDR3 extends over 14 amino acids. Germline V lookup: CDR1 MDHEN, CDR2 SYDVKM. V was shortened by 3 bases and J by 4 bases, with 9 bases between the two germline ends.